The rows below give T cell receptor beta chains drawn from one sample of a study of vaccination effects on CD4 cells after COVID-19. Clones were read by immunoSEQ multiplex PCR, and TCRdb kept only the in-frame ones, dropping some. The sample holds tens of thousands of clones, more than 60% seen once. These TCRs are of unknown antigen specificity. The specimen was CD4+ T cells from PBMCs cultured with HCoV-OC43 spike peptides, collected before COVID-19 vaccination. The source of these receptors is a human donor who received a COVID-19 vaccine. The CDR3 runs from the conserved cysteine through the conserved F or W. A D gene is named only where the DNA matches it firmly. Rows give clone size only sometimes, using once, few, many, or a class for an expanded clone.

d_gene,abundance,j_gene,v_gene,CDR3aa,CDR3nt
TRBD1,.,TRBJ1-1,TRBV3-1/TRBV3-2,CASSQGTANTEAFF,TGTGCCAGCAGCCAGGGGACAGCGAACACTGAAGCTTTCTTT
.,.,TRBJ1-2,TRBV6-1,CASRGGSTNYGYTF,TGTGCCAGCAGGGGTGGCAGCACTAACTATGGCTACACCTTC
.,few,TRBJ2-7,TRBV18,CASSPNYEQYF,TGTGCCAGCTCTCCAAACTACGAGCAGTACTTC
.,.,TRBJ1-3,TRBV10-3,CAIRPPSGNTIYF,TGTGCCATCAGACCGCCCTCTGGAAACACCATATATTTT
.,.,TRBJ2-1,TRBV7-8,CASSLGTASEQFF,TGTGCCAGCAGCTTAGGGACCGCCTCAGAGCAGTTCTTC
.,.,TRBJ2-3,TRBV5-1,CASSPFWAQRPTSTDTQYF,TGCGCCAGCAGCCCCTTTTGGGCGCAACGACCCACTAGCACAGATACGCAGTATTTT
TRBD2,.,TRBJ2-5,TRBV20-1,CSASPGGAGETQYF,TGCAGTGCTAGTCCCGGGGGGGCCGGAGAGACCCAGTACTTC
.,.,TRBJ1-2,TRBV5-4,CASSPTLPDYGYTF,TGTGCCAGCAGCCCCACACTCCCTGACTATGGCTACACCTTC
.,.,TRBJ2-7,TRBV6-6,CASSYDVGAYEQYF,TGTGCCAGCAGTTACGACGTAGGGGCCTACGAGCAGTACTTC
.,.,TRBJ1-5,TRBV6-5,CASSLRGGVLQPQHF,TGTGCCAGCAGTCTGCGCGGAGGTGTATTGCAGCCCCAGCATTTT
.,.,TRBJ2-3,TRBV20-1,CSASNPASTDTQYF,TGCAGTGCTAGTAATCCAGCTAGCACAGATACGCAGTATTTT
.,.,TRBJ1-1,TRBV3-1/TRBV3-2,CASSLQREAFF,TGTGCCAGCAGCCTACAGAGGGAAGCTTTCTTT
.,.,TRBJ1-5,TRBV3-1/TRBV3-2,CASSHTDGDQPQHF,TGTGCCAGCAGCCACACGGACGGAGATCAGCCCCAGCATTTT
.,.,TRBJ2-7,TRBV18,CASSTSRQFYEQYF,TGTGCCAGCTCAACGTCCAGGCAATTCTACGAGCAGTACTTC
TRBD1,few,TRBJ1-6,TRBV10-3,CATALAVTGVGTPLHF,TGTGCCACCGCCCTTGCCGTGACAGGGGTCGGTACACCCCTCCACTTT
.,few,TRBJ2-3,TRBV4-1,CASSQDSNRRRGDTQYF,TGCGCCAGCAGCCAAGATAGTAACAGGCGGCGGGGAGATACGCAGTATTTT
.,.,TRBJ1-2,TRBV7-9,CASSLDAGEGGYTF,TGTGCCAGCAGCTTAGATGCCGGGGAAGGAGGCTACACCTTC
.,.,TRBJ2-5,TRBV18,CASSPSVETQYF,TGTGCCAGCTCACCATCGGTAGAGACCCAGTACTTC
TRBD2,.,TRBJ2-3,TRBV5-6,CASSSWTSGDYSTDTQYF,TGTGCCAGCAGCTCCTGGACTAGCGGGGATTATAGCACAGATACGCAGTATTTT
.,.,TRBJ1-4,TRBV30,CAWSALPSGGKLFF,TGTGCCTGGAGTGCCCTCCCCTCCGGGGGAAAACTGTTTTTT
.,.,TRBJ1-3,TRBV7-8,CASSLGGLLGGNTIYF,TGTGCCAGCAGCCTGGGCGGGTTATTAGGGGGAAACACCATATATTTT
TRBD1,.,TRBJ1-2,TRBV6-4,CASSVDRGVYGYTF,TGTGCCAGCAGTGTTGACAGGGGGGTCTATGGCTACACCTTC
TRBD2,.,TRBJ2-7,TRBV6-4,CASSVEASGTYEQYF,TGTGCCAGCAGTGTTGAGGCTAGCGGGACCTACGAGCAGTACTTC
TRBD2,.,TRBJ2-1,TRBV5-1,CASSLEIAGGIYNEQFF,TGCGCCAGCAGCTTGGAAATAGCGGGGGGGATTTACAATGAGCAGTTCTTC
.,once,TRBJ2-3,TRBV5-1,CASSLAFGGGAGPAQYF,TGCGCCAGCAGCTTGGCCTTCGGAGGGGGGGCGGGACCAGCGCAGTATTTT
TRBD2,few,TRBJ2-7,TRBV19,CASQPGLGRYEQYF,TGTGCCAGTCAACCGGGACTAGGTCGCTACGAGCAGTACTTC
TRBD1,.,TRBJ1-3,TRBV28,CASRRGRVGNTIYF,TGTGCCAGCAGGAGGGGGCGGGTTGGAAACACCATATATTTT
.,few,TRBJ1-6,TRBV10-1,CATFRICRSPLHF,TGCGCCACCTTTCGCATCTGCCGTTCACCCCTCCACTTT
.,.,TRBJ1-1,TRBV6-1,CASSEATMNTEAFF,TGTGCCAGCAGTGAAGCTACGATGAACACTGAAGCTTTCTTT
.,.,TRBJ2-7,TRBV11-1,CASSLGLLGSYEQYF,TGTGCCAGCAGCTTAGGACTTCTGGGTTCCTACGAGCAGTACTTC
.,.,TRBJ2-1,TRBV5-6,CASSLGGTASYNEQFF,TGTGCCAGCAGCTTGGGTGGGACTGCCTCCTACAATGAGCAGTTCTTC
.,.,TRBJ2-2,TRBV28,CASRLNYGELFF,TGTGCCAGCAGACTCAACTACGGGGAGCTGTTTTTT
.,.,TRBJ1-3,TRBV28,CASSTGSGHRNTIYF,TGTGCCAGCAGTACAGGGTCGGGTCACCGAAACACCATATATTTT
TRBD1,.,TRBJ1-5,TRBV30,CAWSLPGGWGQPQHF,TGTGCCTGGAGTCTGCCAGGGGGTTGGGGTCAGCCCCAGCATTTT
TRBD2,.,TRBJ2-3,TRBV5-1,CASSHQTRRGGTDTQYF,TGCGCCAGCAGCCACCAAACCCGGCGGGGGGGCACAGATACGCAGTATTTT
.,.,TRBJ1-4,TRBV6-1,CASVGSLTNEKLFF,TGTGCCAGCGTAGGGTCGCTAACCAATGAAAAACTGTTTTTT
.,.,TRBJ1-1,TRBV29-1,CSALNWRTNTEAFF,TGCAGCGCCCTGAATTGGCGGACGAACACTGAAGCTTTCTTT
TRBD1,.,TRBJ1-1,TRBV7-2,CASSLQGDQLKAFF,TGTGCCAGCAGCTTACAGGGGGACCAGCTAAAAGCTTTCTTT
TRBD1,few,TRBJ1-2,TRBV4-2,CASSQDGSGGSYGYTF,TGTGCCAGCAGCCAAGATGGGTCAGGGGGCAGCTATGGCTACACCTTC
.,.,TRBJ2-1,TRBV7-9,CASSPGQFF,TGTGCCAGCAGCCCTGGGCAGTTCTTC
.,.,TRBJ1-2,TRBV7-9,CASSPGTGGYGYTF,TGTGCCAGCAGCCCTGGGACGGGAGGCTATGGCTACACCTTC
.,few,TRBJ1-2,TRBV10-3,CAISESGEAGGYTF,TGTGCCATCAGTGAGTCTGGGGAGGCAGGGGGCTACACCTTC
.,.,TRBJ2-5,TRBV3-1/TRBV3-2,CASSQLGELPPETQYF,TGTGCCAGCAGCCAATTGGGGGAACTCCCCCCAGAGACCCAGTACTTC
.,.,TRBJ2-7,TRBV7-2,CASSRDRDEQYF,TGTGCCAGCAGCCGCGATCGCGACGAGCAGTACTTC